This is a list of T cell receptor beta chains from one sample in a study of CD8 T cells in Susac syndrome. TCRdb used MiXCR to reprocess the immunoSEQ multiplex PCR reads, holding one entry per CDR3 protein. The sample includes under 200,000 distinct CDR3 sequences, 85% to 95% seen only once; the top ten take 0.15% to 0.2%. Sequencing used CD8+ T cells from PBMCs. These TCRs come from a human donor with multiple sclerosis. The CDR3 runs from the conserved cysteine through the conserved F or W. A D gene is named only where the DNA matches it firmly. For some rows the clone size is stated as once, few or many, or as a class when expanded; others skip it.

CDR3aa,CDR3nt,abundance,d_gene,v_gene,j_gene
CASSLGGGAEAFF,TGTGCCAGCAGCTTAGGTGGAGGTGCTGAAGCTTTCTTT,.,.,TRBV7-8,TRBJ1-1
CSASDYLEQYF,TGCAGTGCTTCGGACTATCTCGAGCAGTACTTC,.,.,TRBV20-1,TRBJ2-7
CASRRTSGTNEQFF,TGTGCCAGCCGCCGGACTAGCGGCACCAATGAGCAGTTCTTC,.,TRBD2,TRBV9,TRBJ2-1
CASRLGQGNQPQHF,TGTGCCAGCAGGTTGGGACAGGGCAATCAGCCCCAGCATTTT,.,TRBD1,TRBV27,TRBJ1-5
CSSRTGSYEQYF,TGCAGCTCCAGGACGGGCTCCTACGAGCAGTACTTC,.,.,TRBV29-1,TRBJ2-7
CASKDYTGELFF,TGTGCCAGCAAGGATTACACCGGGGAGCTGTTTTTT,.,.,TRBV27,TRBJ2-2
CATGWDRGNEQFF,TGTGCCACAGGGTGGGACAGGGGGAATGAGCAGTTCTTC,.,TRBD1,TRBV6-5,TRBJ2-1
CASRSGELFF,TGTGCCAGCCGATCCGGGGAGCTGTTTTTT,.,.,TRBV18,TRBJ2-2
CASSLEVALWDYNEQFF,TGTGCCAGCAGCTTAGAAGTCGCCTTGTGGGACTACAATGAGCAGTTCTTC,.,.,TRBV7-9,TRBJ2-1
CASSLVGGPTEAFF,TGTGCCAGCTCCCTAGTGGGGGGGCCCACTGAAGCTTTCTTT,.,.,TRBV18,TRBJ1-1
CSARLLRGGTTGTQYF,TGCAGTGCCCGCCTTCTGCGGGGGGGTACCACGGGGACCCAGTACTTC,once,TRBD2,TRBV20-1,TRBJ2-5
CSVPGTGAVIDGYTF,TGCAGCGTCCCGGGGACAGGGGCCGTGATAGATGGCTACACCTTC,.,TRBD1,TRBV29-1,TRBJ1-2
CASRNTAGSNTEAFF,TGTGCCAGCAGGAACACCGCTGGGAGTAACACTGAAGCTTTCTTT,.,.,TRBV28,TRBJ1-1
CSVEWGAGEAFF,TGCAGCGTCGAGTGGGGGGCAGGTGAAGCTTTCTTT,once,.,TRBV29-1,TRBJ1-1
CSADVDGEDSSPLHF,TGCAGTGCTGACGTGGACGGGGAAGATTCTTCACCCCTCCACTTT,once,.,TRBV20-1,TRBJ1-6
CASSASAEAFF,TGTGCCAGCAGCGCCTCGGCTGAGGCTTTCTTT,.,.,TRBV5-6,TRBJ1-1
CASSQHRGTNTGELFF,TGTGCCAGCAGCCAACATCGGGGGACGAACACCGGGGAGCTGTTTTTT,.,.,TRBV14,TRBJ2-2
CSVKKTGGKSYNSPLHF,TGCAGCGTTAAGAAGACAGGGGGCAAGTCCTATAATTCACCCCTCCACTTT,.,TRBD1,TRBV29-1,TRBJ1-6
CSAGRWGNTGELFF,TGCAGTGCTGGGCGGTGGGGCAACACCGGGGAGCTGTTTTTT,.,.,TRBV20-1,TRBJ2-2
CASSVGQNYEQYF,TGTGCCAGCAGCGTTGGACAGAACTACGAGCAGTACTTC,few,.,TRBV9,TRBJ2-7
CATSGYLAGDNQETQYF,TGTGCCACCAGCGGGTATCTAGCGGGAGACAACCAAGAGACCCAGTACTTC,once,TRBD2,TRBV15,TRBJ2-5
CASSSTGANSPLHF,TGTGCCAGCAGTTCGACAGGTGCTAATTCACCCCTCCACTTT,.,.,TRBV25-1,TRBJ1-6
CSARDYREGLSTEAFF,TGCAGTGCTAGAGATTACAGGGAGGGGTTGAGCACTGAAGCTTTCTTT,.,.,TRBV20-1,TRBJ1-1
CAIRTDMEEQYF,TGTGCCATCAGGACAGACATGGAGGAGCAGTACTTC,.,.,TRBV10-3,TRBJ2-7
CSARQGGILIYGYTF,TGCAGTGCTAGACAGGGGGGCATCCTTATCTATGGCTACACCTTC,.,TRBD1,TRBV20-1,TRBJ1-2
CASSKTPHSGITDTQYF,TGTGCCAGCAGCAAGACCCCCCACAGCGGGATCACAGATACGCAGTATTTT,.,TRBD2,TRBV11-1,TRBJ2-3
CASSRLQGWYGYTF,TGTGCCAGCAGTCGCCTACAGGGTTGGTATGGCTACACCTTC,.,.,TRBV2,TRBJ1-2
CASSLGTSPSYNEQFF,TGTGCCAGCTCACTGGGGACTAGTCCCTCTTACAATGAGCAGTTCTTC,.,TRBD2,TRBV18,TRBJ2-1
CASSPGPRTDTQYF,TGTGCCAGCAGCCCAGGACCCCGCACAGATACGCAGTATTTT,.,.,TRBV14,TRBJ2-3
CSARDLDISYGYTF,TGCAGTGCTAGAGATTTAGACATTAGCTATGGCTACACCTTC,.,.,TRBV20-1,TRBJ1-2
CSARVRATYEQYF,TGCAGTGCTAGAGTCCGGGCCACCTACGAGCAGTACTTC,.,.,TRBV20-1,TRBJ2-7
CASSQSFGTDQPQHF,TGCGCCAGCAGTCAATCTTTCGGGACAGATCAGCCCCAGCATTTT,.,TRBD1,TRBV23-1,TRBJ1-5
CASSPTRGVFSGANVLTF,TGTGCCAGCAGCCCGACCAGGGGGGTGTTCTCTGGGGCCAACGTCCTGACTTTC,.,.,TRBV7-6,TRBJ2-6
CSAFIRTHYEQYF,TGCAGCGCATTTATAAGGACACACTACGAGCAGTACTTC,.,.,TRBV29-1,TRBJ2-7
CSARGRLAGVLGTDTQYF,TGCAGTGCTAGGGGCCGACTAGCGGGGGTGTTGGGCACAGATACGCAGTATTTT,.,TRBD2,TRBV20-1,TRBJ2-3
CSVRGNEKLFF,TGCAGCGTCCGGGGTAATGAAAAACTGTTTTTT,.,.,TRBV29-1,TRBJ1-4
CASSQLTGLGGEAFF,TGCGCCAGCAGCCAGCTGACCGGACTCGGCGGTGAAGCTTTCTTT,.,.,TRBV4-1,TRBJ1-1
CASSLPGFRKYNEQFF,TGTGCCAGCAGTTTACCCGGTTTCCGCAAATACAATGAGCAGTTCTTC,.,.,TRBV27,TRBJ2-1
CASSLDSRRYQETQYF,TGCGCCAGCAGCTTGGATTCACGGAGGTACCAAGAGACCCAGTACTTC,.,.,TRBV5-1,TRBJ2-5
CASDRVKMPNQPQHF,TGTGCAAGCGACAGAGTCAAAATGCCTAATCAGCCCCAGCATTTT,.,.,TRBV3-1,TRBJ1-5
CAWGGSYEQYF,TGTGCCTGGGGGGGGTCCTACGAGCAGTACTTC,.,.,TRBV30,TRBJ2-7
CASSPHHLLGPYEQYF,TGTGCCAGCAGCCCCCACCACCTTTTGGGACCCTACGAGCAGTACTTC,.,.,TRBV9,TRBJ2-7
CASSLFSWDEQFF,TGTGCCAGCAGTTTGTTTAGTTGGGATGAGCAGTTCTTC,.,.,TRBV27,TRBJ2-1
CASSQDSNFGVYEQYF,TGCGCCAGCAGCCAAGACAGCAACTTCGGGGTCTACGAGCAGTACTTC,.,.,TRBV4-1,TRBJ2-7
CASSEGLGLAGEETQYF,TGTGCCAGCAGTGAAGGCTTGGGACTAGCGGGGGAAGAGACCCAGTACTTC,.,TRBD2,TRBV6-1,TRBJ2-5
CASSLGQGASQPQHF,TGTGCCAGCAGCTTGGGACAGGGGGCTTCTCAGCCCCAGCATTTT,.,TRBD1,TRBV7-8,TRBJ1-5
CSVEGGMDTQYF,TGCAGCGTTGAGGGCGGAATGGATACGCAGTATTTT,few,.,TRBV29-1,TRBJ2-3
CASSLDRLEQFF,TGTGCCAGCAGTTTAGATCGCTTGGAGCAGTTCTTC,.,.,TRBV12-3/TRBV12-4,TRBJ2-1
CAWSVGSGANVLTF,TGTGCCTGGAGTGTGGGATCCGGGGCCAACGTCCTGACTTTC,.,.,TRBV30,TRBJ2-6
CASSSQGLNQPQHF,TGTGCCAGCAGCTCCCAAGGCTTAAATCAGCCCCAGCATTTT,.,.,TRBV7-9,TRBJ1-5